Below are 16 T cell receptor beta chains sequenced from a single sample in a study of cytomegalovirus exposure and HLA in healthy donors. In the PCR, 60 Vbeta and 13 Jbeta primers were used. Sequencing was performed with immunoSEQ multiplex PCR; in TCRdb, only in-frame clones are kept and a portion is missing. This table has under 90,000 clones, 65% to 70% appearing once. The sequenced sample consisted of PBMCs. All receptors derive from a man in his forties in good health and CMV-seropositive.

The J gene is TRBJ2-5, the V gene TRBV7-2, with D unclear. There are 14 residues in the CDR3. V lost 4 bases to trimming and J lost 7 bases, with 16 bases between them. The germline gives CDR1 SGHTA, CDR2 FQGNSA. CDR3 amino acids: CASSSGIRGGTQYF. CDR3 in DNA: TGTGCCAGCAGCTCCGGTATACGCGGTGGGACCCAGTACTTC.

The chain uses TRBV7-2 and TRBJ2-2, with D possibly TRBD1 on 6 matching bases. Trimming stripped 4 bases from V and 3 bases from J, with 9 bases between. CDR3 length: 14 amino acids. Germline V gene sequence: CDR1 SGHTA, CDR2 FQGNSA. CDR3 residues: CASSSRTDTGELFF. DNA of the CDR3: TGTGCCAGCAGCTCGAGGACAGACACCGGGGAGCTGTTTTTT.

This chain links TRBV11-3 with TRBJ2-1; 15 positions agree with TRBD2. Germline assignment: CDR1 SGHNT and CDR2 YENEEA. V lost 5 bases to trimming and J lost 6 bases; unmatched junction nucleotides: 8. This CDR3 is 17 amino acids long. The DNA for the CDR3 is TGTGCCAGCAGCCCCGGACTAGCGGGGGGGCCTGCCAATGAGCAGTTCTTC. It translates to CASSPGLAGGPANEQFF.

The chain combines TRBV5-4 with TRBJ2-6; 9 nucleotides align to TRBD1. After removal of 4 bases from V and 0 bases from J, the junction contained 8 bases not matched to a gene. This CDR3 region has 18 residues. Germline V gives CDR1 SGHNT, CDR2 YYREEE (reference sequence). The CDR3 DNA sequence: TGTGCCAGCAGCCAAATGGACAGGGGTAGCTCTGGGGCCAACGTCCTGACTTTC. It specifies CASSQMDRGSSGANVLTF.

CDR3 loop: CASRRRWWEGHEQYF. The CDR3 DNA follows: TGTGCCAGCAGGAGACGATGGTGGGAGGGCCACGAGCAGTACTTC. The chain combines TRBV28 with TRBJ2-7; TRBD2 agrees at 7 bases. Trimming cost V 6 bases and J 5 bases; bases outside gene matches: 13. The CDR3 has 15 amino acids. Germline V gene lookup returns CDR1 MDHEN and CDR2 SYDVKM.

The chain combines TRBV6-5 with TRBJ2-2, with 10 nucleotides matching TRBD1. V gave up 6 bases and J gave up 5 bases; unmatched junction bases: 6. This CDR3 has 15 amino acids. Per germline, CDR1 MNHEY and CDR2 SVGAGI. The CDR3 loop reads CASSRRDRGTGELFF. The CDR3 DNA follows: TGTGCCAGCAGCCGCCGGGACAGGGGTACCGGGGAGCTGTTTTTT.

The table lists this clone with a few counts. The chain combines TRBV6-5 with TRBJ1-1; no clear D gene. Germline assignment: CDR1 MNHEY and CDR2 SVGAGI. The germline V and J ends were trimmed by 7 bases and 3 bases, with 9 bases remaining between them. CDR3 length: 12 residues. Here the CDR3 DNA reads TGTGCCAGCAAGTTTGGAGACACTGAAGCTTTCTTT. Protein sequence: CASKFGDTEAFF.

The chain uses TRBV5-1 and TRBJ2-1; D is unresolved. Germline V CDR1 and CDR2: SGHRS, YFSETQ. V was cut by 0 bases and J by 8 bases, with 9 bases left in between. CDR3 size: 13 residues. The CDR3 spells CASSLAEADEQFF. Written as DNA, the CDR3 is TGCGCCAGCAGCTTGGCCGAGGCGGATGAGCAGTTCTTC. The full variable domain, rest sourced from reference TRBV5-1 and TRBJ2-1, is KAGVTQTPRYLIKTRGQQVTLSCSPISGHRSVSWYQQTPGQGLQFLFEYFSETQRNKGNFPGRFSGRQFSNSRSEMNVSTLELGDSALYLCASSLAEADEQFFGPGTRLTVL.

The J gene is TRBJ1-1, the V gene TRBV16; D gene uncertain. The CDR3 spans 14 residues. Germline V gene data show CDR1 as KGHSY and CDR2 as FQNENV. V was cut by 1 base and J by 4 bases, with 10 bases left in between. For the CDR3, the DNA is TGTGCCAGCAGCCAATTCCGCGGATCCACTGAAGCTTTCTTT. Protein: CASSQFRGSTEAFF.

The V and J genes are TRBV12-5 and TRBJ1-5; D is unclear. This CDR3 contains 13 residues. The V end was cut by 1 base, the J end by 4 bases, with 5 bases between. CDR1 is LGHNT and CDR2 is FRNRAP in the germline V gene. The CDR3 bases are TGTGCTAGTGGTTTGGGTACTAATCAGCCCCAGCATTTT. Translated: CASGLGTNQPQHF.

The rearrangement uses TRBV10-3 and TRBJ1-5; 10 bases agree with TRBD1. The length of the CDR3 is 14 residues. Germline loops: CDR1 ENHRY, CDR2 SYGVKD. The V gene end was trimmed by 6 bases and the J gene end by 5 bases; junction bases not matched to a gene: 4. CDR3 nucleotides: TGTGCCATCAGGGAAGACAGGGGGCATCAGCCCCAGCATTTT. Amino acid sequence: CAIREDRGHQPQHF.

The V and J genes are TRBV30 and TRBJ2-7; 8 positions match TRBD2. CDR1 is GTSNPN and CDR2 is SVGIG in the germline V gene (reference sequence). The CDR3 runs to 16 residues. Trimming at V came to 3 bases and at J to 0 bases, leaving 10 bases not matched to a gene. As DNA, the CDR3 is TGTGCCTGGAGCAAGTTCGGCGGGGGGAGCTCCTACGAGCAGTACTTC. It specifies CAWSKFGGGSSYEQYF.

The chain employs TRBV18 and TRBJ1-5, with 10 bases aligning to TRBD1. Trimming at V came to 5 bases and at J to 5 bases, leaving 9 bases not matched to a gene. The CDR3 has 16 amino acids. Germline V CDR1 and CDR2: KGHSH, LQKENI. CDR3 region: CASSLRQGARDQPQHF. The CDR3 DNA sequence: TGTGCCAGCTCATTACGACAGGGGGCGCGCGATCAGCCCCAGCATTTT.

The chain combines TRBV25-1 with TRBJ1-4, with TRBD1 identical over 8 bases. V lost 4 bases, J lost 2 bases, and 6 bases stayed unmatched. CDR1 and CDR2 from the germline V gene are MGHDK and SYGVNS. The CDR3 length is 16 residues. CDR3 loop: CASSGGTGMTNEKLFF. The CDR3 DNA follows: TGTGCCAGCAGTGGGGGGACAGGCATGACTAATGAAAAACTGTTTTTT.

The chain has TRBV29-1 and TRBJ2-5; tentative D call: TRBD1 (5 bases). Trimming left V 1 base short and J 5 bases short, with 26 bases between. Germline V lookup: CDR1 SQVTM, CDR2 ANQGSEA. The CDR3 has 18 amino acids. The CDR3, as DNA: TGCAGCGTTGAAGGGACGTGGGTCGGTGCAGGGTCGTCGGAGACCCAGTACTTC. Amino acids: CSVEGTWVGAGSSETQYF.

This clone was counted only a few times. The rearrangement links TRBV2 to TRBJ2-5; TRBD2 matches 9 bases. Losses at the gene ends were 4 bases for V and 5 bases for J; bases not matched to a gene: 5. The CDR3 contains 14 residues. From germline, CDR1 is SNHLY and CDR2 FYNNEI. The CDR3 nucleotides read TGTGCCAGCAGTGTAGGCGGGAGGGGGGAGACCCAGTACTTC. Translated: CASSVGGRGETQYF.